The 29 T cell receptor beta chains listed next were all sequenced from one sample in a study of T-cell memory formation after mild COVID-19. In TCRdb, the 5' RACE reads were re-called with MiXCR into one record per CDR3 protein. Of under 200,000 distinct CDR3 sequences in the sample, 10% to 15% were seen once. Sequenced material: PBMCs or a T cell subset sorted from them (not recorded which). The receptor set was obtained from a young man who had mild COVID-19 (a few samples of this study predate the infection). Cell type and time point are not known.

The chain links TRBV7-2 to TRBJ2-5; D is ambiguous. Between the trimmed V and J ends, which lost 5 bases and 4 bases, there was a span of 14 bases. Looked up from germline, CDR1 is SGHTA and CDR2 is FQGNSA. CDR3 length: 14 residues. CDR3 nucleotide sequence: TGTGCCAGCAGCCCGAGGTCCCTGGGAGAGACCCAGTACTTC. Amino acids: CASSPRSLGETQYF.

The chain has TRBV6-5 and TRBJ1-3, with 7 bases matching TRBD1. V shed 2 bases, J shed 2 bases, and the junction held 0 bases outside the gene matches. The germline V gene encodes CDR1 MNHEY and CDR2 SVGAGI. CDR3 size: 14 residues. The CDR3 here is CASSYTGAGNTIYF. DNA for the CDR3: TGTGCCAGCAGTTACACAGGGGCTGGAAACACCATATATTTT.

The chain employs TRBV7-6 and TRBJ2-5; TRBD1 aligns across 10 bases. The junction had 6 bases not matched to a gene; V was cut back by 5 bases and J by 3 bases. The CDR3 spans 15 residues. Germline values: CDR1 SGHVS, CDR2 FNYEAQ. CDR3 loop: CASSHLGTGEETQYF. The DNA for the CDR3 is TGTGCCAGCAGCCACTTAGGGACAGGGGAAGAGACCCAGTACTTC. The full variable domain, completed using reference TRBV7-6 and TRBJ2-5, is GAGVSQSPRYKVTKRGQDVALRCDPISGHVSLYWYRQALGQGPEFLTYFNYEAQQDKSGLPNDRFSAERPEGSISTLTIQRTEQRDSAMYRCASSHLGTGEETQYFGPGTRLLVL.

This clonotype was seen only a few times. V and J are TRBV5-1 and TRBJ2-7; D is perhaps TRBD2 (5 bases). V dropped 4 bases and J dropped 3 bases, with 17 bases sitting between them. The CDR3 runs to 15 residues. From germline, CDR1 is SGHRS and CDR2 YFSETQ. CDR3 amino acids: CASSPNPGSIYEQYV. DNA of the CDR3: TGCGCCAGCAGCCCGAATCCGGGAAGCATCTACGAGCAGTACGTC.

This clonotype was seen more than once but under ten times. V usage is TRBV28 and J usage is TRBJ1-2; D is uncertain. The CDR3 is 12 residues long. Germline loops: CDR1 MDHEN, CDR2 SYDVKM. V gave up 8 bases and J gave up 1 base, with 8 bases separating them. The CDR3 DNA follows: TGTGCCAGCGGCGGCTTTAACTATGGCTACACCTTC. As protein: CASGGFNYGYTF.

The chain employs TRBV7-3 and TRBJ2-3; possibly TRBD1 or TRBD2 for D (5 bases each). Germline-derived CDR1 and CDR2 are SGHTA and FQGTGA. The CDR3 has 15 amino acids. V dropped 6 bases and J dropped 4 bases, with 17 bases sitting between them. This CDR3 is CASRLGVTRSDTQYF. The CDR3 DNA sequence: TGTGCCAGCAGGTTAGGGGTAACTAGGTCAGATACGCAGTATTTT.

This clonotype was picked up a small number of times. The V and J genes are TRBV24-1 and TRBJ1-5; TRBD1 matches at 8 bases. Trimming at V came to 5 bases and at J to 6 bases, leaving 11 bases not matched to a gene. There are 16 residues in the CDR3. CDR1 is KGHDR and CDR2 is SFDVKD in the germline V gene. The CDR3 is CATSGPTGAAGQPQHF. CDR3 bases: TGTGCCACCAGTGGTCCGACAGGGGCAGCGGGTCAGCCCCAGCATTTT.

The sample holds a few counts of this clonotype. The chain combines TRBV5-1 with TRBJ1-5; D perhaps matches TRBD1 (5 bases). CDR1 and CDR2 from the germline V gene are SGHRS and YFSETQ. Trimming pared 0 bases from V and 11 bases from J, leaving 15 bases between. This CDR3 spans 14 amino acids. CDR3 DNA sequence: TGCGCCAGCAGCTTGGCCGGGGCCCCTGGGGCCCAGCATTTT. It is translated as CASSLAGAPGAQHF.

V and J are TRBV7-9 and TRBJ1-2; D gene ambiguous. Germline V gene lookup returns CDR1 SEHNR and CDR2 FQNEAQ (reference sequence). The CDR3 covers 14 residues. V lost 2 bases to trimming and J lost 4 bases, with 11 bases between them. CDR3 protein: CASSLFGRSYGYTF. The CDR3 nucleotides read TGTGCCAGCAGCTTATTCGGGAGATCCTATGGCTACACCTTC.

V is TRBV6-5 and J is TRBJ2-7; 7 bases agree with TRBD1. V shed 5 bases, J shed 2 bases, and the junction held 12 bases outside the gene matches. The CDR3 has 16 residues. CDR1 is MNHEY, CDR2 SVGAGI, per germline. The chain's CDR3 is CASSRGPGQTTYEQYF. CDR3 nucleotides: TGTGCCAGCAGTAGAGGGCCGGGACAGACTACCTACGAGCAGTACTTC.

V usage is TRBV4-3 and J usage is TRBJ2-7; no reliable D call. Germline V gives CDR1 LGHNA, CDR2 YSLEER. This CDR3 comprises 14 residues. Trimming pared 4 bases from V and 2 bases from J, leaving 12 bases between. This chain's CDR3 is CASSLLAGAYEQYV. As DNA, the CDR3 is TGCGCCAGCAGCCTTTTAGCAGGAGCCTACGAGCAGTACGTC.

Ten or more counts support this clonotype. CDR3 sequence reads: CASPGPGRSTGELFF. Here the CDR3 DNA reads TGTGCCAGCCCGGGCCCGGGAAGATCCACCGGGGAGCTGTTTTTT. The chain joins TRBV18 to TRBJ2-2; the D gene is possibly TRBD2 (5 bases). Germline CDR1 and CDR2: KGHSH and LQKENI. CDR3 size: 15 residues. V lost 8 bases and J lost 4, with 17 bases in between.

This clonotype was counted a few times. J is TRBJ2-1 and V is TRBV5-6, with D possibly matching TRBD2 (7 bases). The ends were cut back, 4 bases at V and 4 bases at J, with 15 bases in the middle. The CDR3 extends over 15 amino acids. Germline V gives CDR1 SGHDT, CDR2 YYEEEE. CDR3 nucleotide sequence: TGTGCCAGCAGCCTTTGGGGGGGCCGTTACAATGAGCAGTTCTTC. Translation: CASSLWGGRYNEQFF.

V usage is TRBV6-5 and J usage is TRBJ1-3; D is unclear. The germline V and J ends were trimmed by 5 bases and 1 base, with 15 bases remaining between them. This CDR3 is built from 16 residues. Germline CDR1 reads MNHEY; CDR2 reads SVGAGI. The CDR3 sequence: CASSRTYPQSGNTIYF. The DNA for the CDR3 is TGTGCCAGCAGTCGTACCTATCCCCAGTCTGGAAACACCATATATTTT.

The V gene is TRBV6-6, the J gene TRBJ2-1; TRBD1 agrees at 8 bases. Trimming took 5 bases from V and 8 from J; bases not matched to a gene: 8. The CDR3 has 14 amino acids. CDR1 and CDR2 (germline): MNHNY, SVGAGI (reference sequence). The CDR3 DNA reads as TGTGCCAGCAGTAGGGGGACAGGCCCCCATGAGCAGTTCTTC. Translation: CASSRGTGPHEQFF.

This clonotype has ten or more counts. V is TRBV7-2 and J is TRBJ2-5; weak D call: TRBD2 (6 bases). The germline V and J ends were trimmed by 5 bases and 5 bases, with 12 bases remaining between them. The germline V gene has CDR1 SGHTA and CDR2 FQGNSA. This CDR3 has 13 residues. The DNA for the CDR3 is TGTGCCAGCAGCCTCAATGGGGGGGAGACCCAGTACTTC. Protein: CASSLNGGETQYF. The full variable domain, completed using reference TRBV7-2 and TRBJ2-5, is GAGVSQSPSNKVTEKGKDVELRCDPISGHTALYWYRQSLGQGLEFLIYFQGNSAPDKSGLPSDRFSAERTGGSVSTLTIQRTQQEDSAVYLCASSLNGGETQYFGPGTRLLVL.

This clonotype has ten or more counts. The V gene is TRBV18, the J gene TRBJ1-2; D gene ambiguous. The CDR3 loop spans 13 amino acids. Germline CDR1 and CDR2: KGHSH and LQKENI. V was cut by 2 bases and J by 7 bases, with 11 bases left in between. This CDR3 reads CASSPGRLSGYTF. The CDR3 DNA reads TGTGCCAGCTCACCAGGGAGGTTAAGTGGCTACACCTTC. Combining the CDR3 with reference TRBV18 and TRBJ1-2 gives the whole variable domain NAGVMQNPRHLVRRRGQEARLRCSPMKGHSHVYWYRQLPEEGLKFMVYLQKENIIDESGMPKERFSAEFPKEGPSILRIQQVVRGDSAAYFCASSPGRLSGYTFGSGTRLTVV.

This clonotype was counted only a few times. The chain has TRBV6-4 and TRBJ1-5, with TRBD1 as a possible D gene (6 bases). Germline CDR1 reads MRHNA; CDR2 reads SNTAGT. The CDR3 is 14 residues long. The V and J ends lost 3 bases and 6 bases respectively, with 12 bases between them. CDR3 protein: CASSEGPGAQPQHF. Written as DNA, the CDR3 is TGTGCCAGCAGTGAAGGCCCAGGGGCTCAGCCCCAGCATTTT.

This chain connects TRBV7-6 to TRBJ1-6; D is perhaps TRBD1 (5 bases). CDR3 length equals 15 residues. Trimming removed 5 bases from V and 6 bases from J, with 14 bases in between. The germline V gene has CDR1 SGHVS and CDR2 FNYEAQ. Here the CDR3 reads CASSPSGGVNSPLHF. CDR3 sequence (DNA): TGTGCCAGCAGCCCTTCGGGGGGGGTTAATTCACCCCTCCACTTT.

V is TRBV7-9 and J is TRBJ1-5, with TRBD1 as a possible D gene (6 bases). This CDR3 has 14 residues. V lost 5 bases and J 9 bases, leaving 17 bases between the germline ends. CDR1 SEHNR and CDR2 FQNEAQ come from the germline V gene (reference sequence). The CDR3 sequence: CASSPPGGRGPQHF. CDR3 nucleotides: TGTGCCAGCAGCCCCCCTGGGGGGCGGGGGCCCCAGCATTTT.

The J gene is TRBJ2-2, the V gene TRBV27; D remains ambiguous. The CDR3 totals 13 residues. Trimming took 3 bases from V and 5 from J, leaving 7 bases between them. Germline values: CDR1 MNHEY, CDR2 SMNVEV (reference sequence). CDR3 sequence (DNA): TGTGCCAGCAGTTTCTGGTCTACCGGGGAGCTGTTTTTT. Residues: CASSFWSTGELFF.

This clonotype was seen more than once but under ten times. The rearrangement uses TRBV5-4 and TRBJ1-2; 8 bases match TRBD1. Per the germline V gene, CDR1 is SGHNT and CDR2 is YYREEE (reference sequence). With 5 bases clipped from V and 5 bases from J, the junction kept 8 bases outside the gene matches. CDR3 length: 14 amino acids. CDR3 coding DNA: TGTGCCAGCAGAAGGACAGGGCGTCATTATGGCTACACCTTC. Translating it yields CASRRTGRHYGYTF. Complete variable domain (other parts from reference TRBV5-4 and TRBJ1-2): ETGVTQSPTHLIKTRGQQVTLRCSSQSGHNTVSWYQQALGQGPQFIFQYYREEENGRGNFPPRFSGLQFPNYSSELNVNALELDDSALYLCASRRTGRHYGYTFGSGTRLTVV.

This clonotype appeared many times. The genes are TRBV11-2 and TRBJ1-2; TRBD1 agrees at 9 bases. With V trimmed by 4 bases and J by 5 bases, 8 bases remained unmatched. The CDR3 is made up of 15 amino acids. In germline, CDR1 is SGHAT, CDR2 FQNNGV. Here the CDR3 DNA reads TGTGCCAGCAGCTGGGGGGACAGGGTGATATATGGCTACACCTTC. Encoded protein: CASSWGDRVIYGYTF.

The chain employs TRBV7-8 and TRBJ1-6; the D gene is possibly TRBD1 (5 bases). Germline values: CDR1 SGHVS, CDR2 FQNEAQ. V lost 3 bases to trimming and J lost 11 bases, with 11 bases between them. There are 13 residues in the CDR3. The CDR3 loop is CASSLLGETPLHF. CDR3 nucleotides: TGTGCCAGCAGCTTGTTGGGGGAGACACCCCTCCACTTT.

The chain carries TRBV7-2 and TRBJ2-7; TRBD2 matches at 14 bases. Germline V lookup: CDR1 SGHTA, CDR2 FQGNSA. The CDR3 runs to 17 residues. V gave up 5 bases and J gave up 7 bases; unmatched junction bases: 13. The CDR3 is CASSPNGLAGGFGEQYF. CDR3 DNA sequence: TGTGCCAGCAGCCCCAACGGACTAGCGGGGGGATTTGGGGAGCAGTACTTC.

This clonotype has only a few counts. The chain links TRBV19 to TRBJ1-5, with D perhaps matching TRBD1 (6 bases). Trimming cost V 8 bases and J 8 bases, with 16 bases left between them. Germline V lookup: CDR1 LNHDA, CDR2 SQIVND (reference sequence). This CDR3 comprises 13 residues. CDR3 sequence: CASRRAGAEPQHF. The CDR3 coding sequence is TGTGCCAGTCGCCGGGCGGGGGCTGAGCCCCAGCATTTT. The full variable domain, with the rest looked up from reference TRBV19 and TRBJ1-5, is DGGITQSPKYLFRKEGQNVTLSCEQNLNHDAMYWYRQDPGQGLRLIYYSQIVNDFQKGDIAEGYSVSREKKESFPLTVTSAQKNPTAFYLCASRRAGAEPQHFGDGTRLSIL.

The chain joins TRBV7-2 to TRBJ2-1, with TRBD2 matching over 14 bases. The V gene's germline CDR1 is SGHTA and CDR2 FQGNSA. The CDR3 contains 18 residues. The trim removed 5 bases at V and 4 bases at J, leaving 10 bases unmatched. The CDR3 sequence is CASSVSGTSGGFYNEQFF. CDR3 in DNA: TGTGCCAGCAGCGTCTCCGGGACTAGCGGGGGTTTTTACAATGAGCAGTTCTTC.

The chain has TRBV7-2 and TRBJ1-1, with TRBD1 as a possible D gene (5 bases). V was cut by 1 base and J by 5 bases, with 8 bases left in between. Germline lookup yields CDR1 SGHTA and CDR2 FQGNSA. The CDR3 consists of 13 residues. This CDR3 is CASSLGGRTEAFF. DNA of the CDR3: TGTGCCAGCAGCTTAGGGGGACGGACTGAAGCTTTCTTT.

V gene TRBV29-1 combines with J gene TRBJ1-1; 7 nucleotides match TRBD1. The V and J ends lost 6 bases and 4 bases, in that order; junction bases with no gene match: 11. From germline, CDR1 is SQVTM and CDR2 ANQGSEA. This CDR3 contains 14 residues. CDR3 region: CSVQQGPRSTEAFF. The CDR3 DNA reads as TGCAGCGTACAACAGGGGCCAAGGAGCACTGAAGCTTTCTTT.